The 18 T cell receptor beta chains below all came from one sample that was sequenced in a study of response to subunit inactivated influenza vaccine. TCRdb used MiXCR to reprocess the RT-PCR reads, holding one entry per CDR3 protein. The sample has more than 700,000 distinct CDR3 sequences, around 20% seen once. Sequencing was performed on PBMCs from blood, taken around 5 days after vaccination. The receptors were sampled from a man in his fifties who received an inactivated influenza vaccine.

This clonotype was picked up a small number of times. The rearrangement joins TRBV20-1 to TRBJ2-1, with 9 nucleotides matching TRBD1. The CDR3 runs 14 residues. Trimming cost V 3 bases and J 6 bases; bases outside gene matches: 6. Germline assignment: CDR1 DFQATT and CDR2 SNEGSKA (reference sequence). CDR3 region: CSARLGQGFNEQFF. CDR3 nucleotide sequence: TGCAGTGCTAGGCTCGGACAGGGGTTCAATGAGCAGTTCTTC.

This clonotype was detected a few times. The CDR3 loop reads CASSVDRGWIQPQHF. CDR3 DNA sequence: TGTGCCAGCAGTGTAGACAGGGGCTGGATCCAGCCCCAGCATTTT. The chain joins TRBV6-1 to TRBJ1-5, with TRBD1 matching over 8 bases. The CDR3 is 15 residues long. Germline assignment: CDR1 MNHNS and CDR2 SASEGT. Trimming at V came to 4 bases and at J to 7 bases, leaving 9 bases not matched to a gene.

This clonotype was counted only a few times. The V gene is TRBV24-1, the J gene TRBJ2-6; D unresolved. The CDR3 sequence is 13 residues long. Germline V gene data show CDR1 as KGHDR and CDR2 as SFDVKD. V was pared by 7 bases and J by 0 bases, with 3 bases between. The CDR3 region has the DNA TGTGCCACCAGCCGCTCTGGGGCCAACGTCCTGACTTTC. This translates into CATSRSGANVLTF.

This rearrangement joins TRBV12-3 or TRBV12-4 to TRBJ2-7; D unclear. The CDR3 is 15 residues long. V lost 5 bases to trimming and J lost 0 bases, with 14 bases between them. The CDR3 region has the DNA TGTGCCAGCAGTCCGACAATACGGAGCTCCTACGAGCAGTACTTC. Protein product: CASSPTIRSSYEQYF.

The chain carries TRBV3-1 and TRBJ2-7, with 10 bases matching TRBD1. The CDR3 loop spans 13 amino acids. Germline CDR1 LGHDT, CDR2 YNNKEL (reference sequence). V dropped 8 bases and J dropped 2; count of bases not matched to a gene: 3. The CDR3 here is CASGQGGTYEQYF. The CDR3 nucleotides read TGTGCCAGCGGACAGGGGGGAACCTACGAGCAGTACTTC.

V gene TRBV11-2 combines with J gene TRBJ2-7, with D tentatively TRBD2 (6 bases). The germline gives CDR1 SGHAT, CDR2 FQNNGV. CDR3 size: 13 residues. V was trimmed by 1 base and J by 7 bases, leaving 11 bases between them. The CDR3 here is CASSLVARGEQYF. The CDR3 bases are TGTGCCAGCAGCTTAGTCGCGCGGGGTGAGCAGTACTTC.

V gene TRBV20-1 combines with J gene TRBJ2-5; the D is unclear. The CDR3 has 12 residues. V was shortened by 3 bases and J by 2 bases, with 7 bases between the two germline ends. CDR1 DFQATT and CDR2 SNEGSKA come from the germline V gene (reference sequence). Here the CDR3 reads CSASVYQETQYF. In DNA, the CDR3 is TGCAGTGCTAGCGTCTATCAAGAGACCCAGTACTTC.

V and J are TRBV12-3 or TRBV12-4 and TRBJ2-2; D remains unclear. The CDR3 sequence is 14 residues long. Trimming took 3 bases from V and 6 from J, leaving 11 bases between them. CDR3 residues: CASSFSVSAGELFF. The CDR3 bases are TGTGCCAGCAGTTTTAGTGTTTCTGCCGGGGAGCTGTTTTTT.

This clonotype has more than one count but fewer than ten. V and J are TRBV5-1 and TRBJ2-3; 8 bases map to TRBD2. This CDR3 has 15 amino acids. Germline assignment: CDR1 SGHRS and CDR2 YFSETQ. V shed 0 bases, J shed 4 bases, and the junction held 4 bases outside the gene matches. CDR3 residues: CASSLATSGPDTQYF. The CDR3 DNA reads TGCGCCAGCAGCTTGGCTACTAGCGGTCCAGATACGCAGTATTTT.

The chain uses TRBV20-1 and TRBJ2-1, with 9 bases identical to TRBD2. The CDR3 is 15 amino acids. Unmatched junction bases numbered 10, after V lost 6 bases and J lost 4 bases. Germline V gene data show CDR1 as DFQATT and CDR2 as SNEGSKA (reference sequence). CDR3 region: CSARLGSGGYNEQFF. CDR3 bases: TGCAGTGCCCGCCTTGGTAGCGGGGGATACAATGAGCAGTTCTTC.

The CDR3 spells CASSLGKEGEKLFF. The CDR3, as DNA: TGCGCCAGCAGCTTGGGCAAGGAAGGCGAAAAACTGTTTTTT. The chain carries TRBV5-1 and TRBJ1-4; no clear D gene. V lost 0 bases and J 8 bases, leaving 11 bases between the germline ends. Germline values: CDR1 SGHRS, CDR2 YFSETQ. The CDR3 is 14 amino acids.

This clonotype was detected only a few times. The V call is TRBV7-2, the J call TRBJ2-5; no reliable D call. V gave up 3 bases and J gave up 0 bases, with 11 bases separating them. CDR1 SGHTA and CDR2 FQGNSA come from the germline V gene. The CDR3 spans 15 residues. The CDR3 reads CASSLTLQNQETQYF. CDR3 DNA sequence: TGTGCCAGCAGCTTGACACTACAGAACCAAGAGACCCAGTACTTC.

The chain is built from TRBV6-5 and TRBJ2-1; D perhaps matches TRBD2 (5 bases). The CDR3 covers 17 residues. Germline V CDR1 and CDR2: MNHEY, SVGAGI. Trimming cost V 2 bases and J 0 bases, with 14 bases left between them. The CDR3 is CASSYPPGLSSYNEQFF. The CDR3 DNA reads TGTGCCAGCAGTTACCCCCCCGGACTGAGCTCCTACAATGAGCAGTTCTTC.

The CDR3: CASSPAGGPDEQYF. CDR3 coding DNA: TGTGCCAGCAGCCCAGCGGGAGGGCCGGACGAGCAGTACTTC. J is TRBJ2-7 and V is TRBV27; 10 nucleotides align to TRBD2. The V and J ends lost 6 bases and 5 bases, in that order; junction bases with no gene match: 7. The CDR3 covers 14 residues. Germline values: CDR1 MNHEY, CDR2 SMNVEV (reference sequence).

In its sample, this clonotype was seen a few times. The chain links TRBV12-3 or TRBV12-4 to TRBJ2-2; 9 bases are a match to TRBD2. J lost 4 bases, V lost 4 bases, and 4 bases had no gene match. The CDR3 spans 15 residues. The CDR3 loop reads CASSSLAGFTGELFF. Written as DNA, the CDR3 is TGTGCCAGCAGTTCTCTAGCGGGGTTCACCGGGGAGCTGTTTTTT.

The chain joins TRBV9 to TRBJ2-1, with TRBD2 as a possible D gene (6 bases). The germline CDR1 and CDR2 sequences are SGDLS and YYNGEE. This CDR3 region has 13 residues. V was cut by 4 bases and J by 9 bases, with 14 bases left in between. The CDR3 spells CASSTQTSIEQFF. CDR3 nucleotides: TGTGCCAGCAGCACCCAGACTAGTATTGAGCAGTTCTTC.

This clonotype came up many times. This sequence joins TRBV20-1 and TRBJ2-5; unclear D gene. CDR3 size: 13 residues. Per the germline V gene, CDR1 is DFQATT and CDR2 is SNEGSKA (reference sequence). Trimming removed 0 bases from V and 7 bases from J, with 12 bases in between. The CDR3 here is CSAREPDSGTQYF. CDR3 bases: TGCAGTGCTAGAGAACCAGACTCGGGGACCCAGTACTTC.

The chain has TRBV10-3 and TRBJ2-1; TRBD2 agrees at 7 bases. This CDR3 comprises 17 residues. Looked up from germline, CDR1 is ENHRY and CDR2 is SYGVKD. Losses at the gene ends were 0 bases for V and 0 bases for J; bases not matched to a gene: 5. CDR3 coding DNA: TGTGCCATCAGTGAGTCCTACGGGGGGAGCTCCTACAATGAGCAGTTCTTC. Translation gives CAISESYGGSSYNEQFF.